This passage covers 31 T cell receptor beta chains from one sample sequenced in a study of cytomegalovirus exposure and HLA in healthy donors. Primers included in the PCR were 60 Vbeta and 13 Jbeta primers. Sequenced by immunoSEQ multiplex PCR; TCRdb stores in-frame clones only, minus some. Altogether 180,000 or so clones are present, 80% to 90% being singletons, with the ten largest covering 0.75% to 0.9%. The source material was PBMCs. The receptors stem from a young woman in good health and CMV-seronegative.

The rearrangement uses TRBV7-8 and TRBJ2-1, with a possible D match to TRBD2 (6 bases). Deletions cut 2 bases from V and 4 bases from J, with 21 bases between. The CDR3 consists of 18 residues. The germline V gene has CDR1 SGHVS and CDR2 FQNEAQ. The CDR3, as DNA: TGTGCCAGCAGCTTAAATAGTCGATTCGGGAGCCCTTACAATGAGCAGTTCTTC. This codes for CASSLNSRFGSPYNEQFF.

The V gene is TRBV5-4, the J gene TRBJ2-1; 14 nucleotides line up with TRBD2. J was trimmed by 7 bases and V by 4 bases; bases with no gene match: 4. The CDR3 runs to 15 residues. Germline-derived CDR1 and CDR2 are SGHNT and YYREEE (reference sequence). The CDR3 region has the DNA TGTGCCAGCAGCCAAGGGACTAGCGGGAGTAATGAGCAGTTCTTC. Amino acids: CASSQGTSGSNEQFF.

This clone was seen more than once but under ten times. This chain links TRBV11-1 with TRBJ2-1, with D maybe TRBD1 (5 bases). This CDR3 has 15 amino acids. The germline V gene has CDR1 SGHAT and CDR2 FQDESV (reference sequence). V was clipped by 1 base and J by 6 bases, with 13 bases between them. CDR3 nucleotide sequence: TGTGCCAGCAGCTTAGGCAGGGTCGGGCTCAATGAGCAGTTCTTC. Encoded protein: CASSLGRVGLNEQFF.

In DNA, the CDR3 is TGCAGCGTTACACTCCGCGGAACAGATACGCAGTATTTT. This sequence encodes CSVTLRGTDTQYF. The J gene is TRBJ2-3, the V gene TRBV29-1; D ambiguous. In germline, CDR1 is SQVTM, CDR2 ANQGSEA. This CDR3 is built from 13 residues. The V gene lost 5 bases and the J gene lost 3 bases, with 12 bases spanning the gap.

The chain couples TRBV5-4 to TRBJ2-7, with 14 positions matching TRBD2. Germline CDR1 is SGHNT and CDR2 is YYREEE (reference sequence). With 4 bases clipped from V and 0 bases from J, the junction kept 12 bases outside the gene matches. This CDR3 region has 19 residues. The CDR3 DNA follows: TGTGCCAGCAGCGCAGGTTCCGGGACTAGCGGGAGTAACTCCTACGAGCAGTACTTC. Its translation: CASSAGSGTSGSNSYEQYF.

The rearrangement joins TRBV28 to TRBJ2-1; D call uncertain. The germline V gene has CDR1 MDHEN and CDR2 SYDVKM. The CDR3 has 14 residues. The V gene lost 6 bases and the J gene lost 0 bases, with 9 bases spanning the gap. The chain's CDR3 is CASREQSSYNEQFF. For the CDR3, the DNA is TGTGCCAGCAGGGAACAGAGCTCCTACAATGAGCAGTTCTTC.

CDR3 sequence reads: CASSYTEGPDPHNEQFF. CDR3 bases: TGTGCCAGCAGCTACACGGAGGGCCCGGACCCTCACAATGAGCAGTTCTTC. The chain has TRBV11-2 and TRBJ2-1; D might be TRBD2 (6 bases). The CDR3 contains 17 residues. Per the germline V gene, CDR1 is SGHAT and CDR2 is FQNNGV. V lost 4 bases, J lost 5 bases, and 21 bases lay in between.

This clone was counted once. V is TRBV10-3 and J is TRBJ2-7, with 9 bases identical to TRBD2. Germline loops: CDR1 ENHRY, CDR2 SYGVKD. The junction had 8 bases not matched to a gene; V was cut back by 11 bases and J by 0 bases. The CDR3 runs to 14 residues. CDR3 coding DNA: TGTGCCGCCGTACCGACTAGCGGCTCCTACGAGCAGTACTTC. Translated, it gives CAAVPTSGSYEQYF.

In its sample, this clone was seen a few times. The chain recombines TRBV6-5 with TRBJ1-4; 7 nucleotides agree with TRBD1. Germline CDR1 and CDR2: MNHEY and SVGAGI. Trimming took 4 bases from V and 4 from J; bases not matched to a gene: 3. This CDR3 has 14 residues. Written as DNA, the CDR3 is TGTGCCAGCAGTTCCTGGGACAGTAATGAAAAACTGTTTTTT. Translated, it gives CASSSWDSNEKLFF.

The V call is TRBV5-1, the J call TRBJ1-1; D is ambiguous. CDR1 is SGHRS, CDR2 YFSETQ, per germline. The V end lost 1 base, the J end lost 6 bases, and 13 bases lay between the germline ends. The CDR3 consists of 14 residues. The CDR3 here is CASSLTAAHPEAFF. In nucleotides, the CDR3 is TGCGCCAGCAGCTTGACAGCTGCTCACCCTGAAGCTTTCTTT.

The V call is TRBV28, the J call TRBJ2-7; possibly TRBD1 for D (5 bases). Germline CDR1 reads MDHEN; CDR2 reads SYDVKM. This CDR3 contains 11 residues. The V gene lost 9 bases and the J gene lost 7 bases, with 13 bases spanning the gap. The CDR3 DNA follows: TGTGCCAGAGGGGTACAGTGGGAGCAGTACTTC. Translating it yields CARGVQWEQYF.

This clone was recorded a few times. V and J are TRBV2 and TRBJ1-4; the match to TRBD1 covers 9 bases. This CDR3 has 15 residues. Germline V gene sequence: CDR1 SNHLY, CDR2 FYNNEI. The ends lost 5 bases at V and 5 bases at J; junction bases unmatched: 6. The CDR3 DNA sequence: TGTGCCAGCAGTCCTCGGACAGGGGTAAATGAAAAACTGTTTTTT. Protein: CASSPRTGVNEKLFF.

The chain joins TRBV11-2 to TRBJ2-7, with D possibly being TRBD1 (5 bases). This CDR3 contains 16 residues. The V and J ends lost 1 base and 3 bases respectively, with 16 bases between them. Germline CDR1 is SGHAT and CDR2 is FQNNGV. The chain's CDR3 is CASSLGPAGRRYEQYF. The CDR3 DNA reads as TGTGCCAGCAGCTTAGGGCCGGCAGGGCGGCGCTACGAGCAGTACTTC.

The chain employs TRBV12-5 and TRBJ2-3; TRBD1 is a possible D gene (6 bases). Trimming shortened V by 5 bases and J by 5 bases, and 14 bases separated the two germline ends. The CDR3 sequence is 14 residues long. CDR1 and CDR2 from the germline V gene are LGHNT and FRNRAP. In nucleotides, the CDR3 is TGTGCTAGTGGTCGGGACACTGAGCGAGATACGCAGTATTTT. Protein product: CASGRDTERDTQYF.

Concerning this clone itself: Other DNA sequences of this sample code for an identical CDR3. V gene TRBV6-5 combines with J gene TRBJ2-7; possible D gene TRBD1, 5 bases. The CDR3 contains 15 residues. Trimming removed 4 bases at V and 0 bases at J, with 13 bases between. The germline V gene encodes CDR1 MNHEY and CDR2 SVGAGI. The CDR3 DNA sequence: TGTGCCAGCAGTTCCGACAGTCTAGGCTCCTACGAGCAGTACTTC. Its translation: CASSSDSLGSYEQYF.

This clone was seen only once. The CDR3 DNA reads as TGCGCCAGCAGCCAAGTGTACGGGACACCCTACGAGCAGTACTTC. Translated, it gives CASSQVYGTPYEQYF. This chain uses TRBV4-3 with TRBJ2-7; perhaps TRBD1 as D (6 bases). The V end lost 1 base, the J end lost 2 bases, and 12 bases lay between the germline ends. CDR1 is LGHNA and CDR2 is YSLEER in the germline V gene. The CDR3 is made up of 15 amino acids.

This chain connects TRBV10-3 to TRBJ2-5; 8 nucleotides match TRBD1. The CDR3 length is 16 residues. Losses at the gene ends were 5 bases for V and 2 bases for J; bases not matched to a gene: 10. Germline V gives CDR1 ENHRY, CDR2 SYGVKD. CDR3 region: CAISKGDRGGQETQYF. CDR3 DNA: TGTGCCATCAGTAAAGGCGACAGGGGAGGACAAGAGACCCAGTACTTC.

V usage is TRBV11-2 and J usage is TRBJ1-5; D unclear. Germline V gives CDR1 SGHAT, CDR2 FQNNGV. V was clipped by 0 bases and J by 4 bases, with 10 bases between them. The CDR3 consists of 15 residues. The CDR3 DNA reads TGTGCCAGCAGCTTAGACGGGAGGGTTAATCAGCCCCAGCATTTT. It codes for CASSLDGRVNQPQHF.

This chain uses TRBV7-8 with TRBJ2-5; 7 bases match TRBD2. The junction had 5 bases not matched to a gene; V was cut back by 0 bases and J by 4 bases. The CDR3 extends over 15 amino acids. In germline, CDR1 is SGHVS, CDR2 FQNEAQ. The CDR3 loop reads CASSLAGLVRETQYF. The CDR3 DNA reads as TGTGCCAGCAGCTTAGCAGGACTAGTTCGAGAGACCCAGTACTTC.

This chain joins TRBV19 and TRBJ2-1, with 9 bases fitting TRBD1. Germline V gene lookup returns CDR1 LNHDA and CDR2 SQIVND (reference sequence). The CDR3 has 14 residues. Unmatched junction bases numbered 6, after V lost 6 bases and J lost 6 bases. Here the CDR3 reads CASRRDRALNEQFF. The CDR3, as DNA: TGTGCCAGTAGGAGGGACAGGGCCCTCAATGAGCAGTTCTTC.

CDR3: CASSVGLAGDTDTQYF. The CDR3, as DNA: TGTGCCAGCAGCGTAGGACTAGCGGGAGACACAGATACGCAGTATTTT. The J gene is TRBJ2-3, the V gene TRBV9, with 12 bases fitting TRBD2. V was clipped by 0 bases and J by 2 bases; unmatched bases: 1. The CDR3 length is 16 residues. The V gene's germline CDR1 is SGDLS and CDR2 YYNGEE. Combining the CDR3 with reference TRBV9 and TRBJ2-3 gives the whole variable domain DSGVTQTPKHLITATGQRVTLRCSPRSGDLSVYWYQQSLDQGLQFLIQYYNGEERAKGNILERFSAQQFPDLHSELNLSSLELGDSALYFCASSVGLAGDTDTQYFGPGTRLTVL.

The rearrangement joins TRBV6-5 to TRBJ1-1, with D maybe TRBD1 (5 bases). Trimming took 2 bases from V and 6 from J, leaving 19 bases between them. The CDR3 runs 16 residues. Germline CDR1 MNHEY, CDR2 SVGAGI. The CDR3 DNA reads as TGTGCCAGCAGTTACGATCAGGGTCTAAAAGGGGCTGAAGCTTTCTTT. It translates to CASSYDQGLKGAEAFF.

The chain combines TRBV28 with TRBJ2-7, with 8 bases identical to TRBD2. V was clipped by 5 bases and J by 7 bases; unmatched bases: 7. Germline CDR1 reads MDHEN; CDR2 reads SYDVKM. CDR3 length equals 13 residues. CDR3 nucleotides: TGTGCCAGCAGTCCCGGGGGGGCGTTGGAGCAGTACTTC. Encoded protein: CASSPGGALEQYF.

The gene calls are TRBV6-1 and TRBJ2-5, with D possibly TRBD1 on 5 matching bases. V lost 2 bases to trimming and J lost 14 bases, with 18 bases between them. This CDR3 has 13 amino acids. In germline, CDR1 is MNHNS, CDR2 SASEGT. The CDR3 spells CASSEIPGQHPYF. CDR3 in DNA: TGTGCCAGCAGTGAAATACCTGGACAACATCCATACTTC.

The gene calls are TRBV4-3 and TRBJ2-3, with 12 positions matching TRBD2. From germline, CDR1 is LGHNA and CDR2 YSLEER. This CDR3 contains 17 residues. With 1 base clipped from V and 4 bases from J, the junction kept 6 bases outside the gene matches. CDR3 sequence (DNA): TGCGCCAGCAGCCAAGGGACTAGCGGGACCTCATCAGATACGCAGTATTTT. This gives the protein CASSQGTSGTSSDTQYF.

The V gene is TRBV5-6, the J gene TRBJ2-7; D call uncertain. The germline CDR1 and CDR2 sequences are SGHDT and YYEEEE. The ends were cut back, 4 bases at V and 2 bases at J, with 10 bases in the middle. The CDR3 loop spans 13 amino acids. The CDR3 DNA reads as TGTGCCAGCAGCCGCGGTCATACCTACGAGCAGTACTTC. It specifies CASSRGHTYEQYF.

This rearrangement joins TRBV5-4 to TRBJ2-4, with 8 nucleotides matching TRBD1. The trim removed 4 bases at V and 0 bases at J, leaving 6 bases unmatched. The CDR3 is 16 amino acids. Looked up from germline, CDR1 is SGHNT and CDR2 is YYREEE (reference sequence). This chain's CDR3 is CASSPGTGLAKNIQYF. Here the CDR3 DNA reads TGTGCCAGCAGCCCCGGGACAGGTCTAGCCAAAAACATTCAGTACTTC.

The J gene is TRBJ2-5, the V gene TRBV9; 12 bases are a match to TRBD1. CDR1 and CDR2 from the germline V gene are SGDLS and YYNGEE. The CDR3 contains 16 residues. Germline trimming cut 0 bases from V and 7 bases from J; bases unmatched to any gene: 7. CDR3 sequence reads: CASSVEDGTGGRTQYF. The CDR3 DNA reads TGTGCCAGCAGCGTAGAGGATGGGACAGGGGGCCGGACCCAGTACTTC. The full variable domain, with the rest looked up from reference TRBV9 and TRBJ2-5, is DSGVTQTPKHLITATGQRVTLRCSPRSGDLSVYWYQQSLDQGLQFLIQYYNGEERAKGNILERFSAQQFPDLHSELNLSSLELGDSALYFCASSVEDGTGGRTQYFGPGTRLLVL.

This rearrangement joins TRBV27 to TRBJ2-7; possible D gene TRBD1, 6 bases. V was pared by 6 bases and J by 7 bases, with 16 bases between. CDR3 length equals 13 residues. The V gene's germline CDR1 is MNHEY and CDR2 SMNVEV (reference sequence). CDR3 loop: CASRTGMMSEQYF. In DNA form, the CDR3 reads TGTGCCAGCAGAACAGGGATGATGAGTGAGCAGTACTTC.

The chain combines TRBV28 with TRBJ1-1, with TRBD1 as a possible D gene (6 bases). Germline loops: CDR1 MDHEN, CDR2 SYDVKM. Deletions cut 5 bases from V and 4 bases from J, with 17 bases between. The CDR3 length is 15 residues. As DNA, the CDR3 is TGTGCCAGCAGTGAAGCAGGGGCACTGAGCACTGAAGCTTTCTTT. Protein product: CASSEAGALSTEAFF.

The rearrangement links TRBV21-1 to TRBJ2-1; the tabulated D call, TRBD2, remains unverified against the DNA. TRBV21-1 is tagged as a pseudogene. The CDR3 consists of 17 residues. CDR3 bases: TGTGCCAGCAGCAACGCGGGCGGAAATCCTAGGTACAATGAGCAGTTCTTC. Amino acid sequence: CASSNAGGNPRYNEQFF.